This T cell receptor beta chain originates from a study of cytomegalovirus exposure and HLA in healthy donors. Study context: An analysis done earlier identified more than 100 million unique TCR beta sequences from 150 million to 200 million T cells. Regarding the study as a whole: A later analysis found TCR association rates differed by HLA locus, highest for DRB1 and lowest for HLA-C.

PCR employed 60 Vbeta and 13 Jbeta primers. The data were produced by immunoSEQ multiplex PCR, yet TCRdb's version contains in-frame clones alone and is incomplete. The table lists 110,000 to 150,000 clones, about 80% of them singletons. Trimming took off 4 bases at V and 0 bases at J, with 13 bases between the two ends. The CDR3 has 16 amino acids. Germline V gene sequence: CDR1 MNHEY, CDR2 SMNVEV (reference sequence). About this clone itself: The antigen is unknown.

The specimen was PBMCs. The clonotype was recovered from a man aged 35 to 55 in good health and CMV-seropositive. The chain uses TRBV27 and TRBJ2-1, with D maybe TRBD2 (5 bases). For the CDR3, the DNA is TGTGCCAGCAGTTCCCCCCGGGGTAGCTCCTACAATGAGCAGTTCTTC. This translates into CASSSPRGSSYNEQFF.